This T cell receptor beta chain was recovered during a study of tumor-infiltrating lymphocytes in localized non-small cell lung cancer. Study overall: Some samples were collected after neoadjuvant chemotherapy; smokers, never-smokers and several histologies were included. General observations from the study: Recurrence-free survival showed no association with tumor T-cell fraction.

Sequencing used immunoSEQ multiplex PCR; TCRdb keeps in-frame clones, though not all of them. The table includes about 14,000 clones, more than 80% detected once. In the case of this clone: Its antigen is as yet unknown.

The germline V gene has CDR1 SGHNT and CDR2 YYREEE (reference sequence). The CDR3 loop spans 15 amino acids. V dropped 4 bases and J dropped 2 bases, with 14 bases sitting between them. Input material: lung tumor tissue. The TCR comes from a human donor with non-small cell lung cancer. The rearrangement joins TRBV5-4 to TRBJ2-3, with D tentatively TRBD1 (6 bases). CDR3 DNA: TGTGCCAGCAGCCGGGACACCGAAAACACAGATACGCAGTATTTT. It is translated as CASSRDTENTDTQYF.